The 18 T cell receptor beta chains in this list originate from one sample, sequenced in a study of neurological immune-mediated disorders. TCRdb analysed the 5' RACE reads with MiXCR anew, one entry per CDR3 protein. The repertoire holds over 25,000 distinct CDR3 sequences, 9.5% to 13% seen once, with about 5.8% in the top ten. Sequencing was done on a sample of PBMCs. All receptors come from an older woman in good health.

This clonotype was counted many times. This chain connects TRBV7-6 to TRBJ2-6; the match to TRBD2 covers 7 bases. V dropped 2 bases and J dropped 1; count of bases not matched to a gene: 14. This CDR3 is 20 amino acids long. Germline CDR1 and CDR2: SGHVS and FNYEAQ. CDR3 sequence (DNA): TGTGCCAGCAGCTTAAGGTGGGGGGGGGACCTAGGATCTGGGGCCAACGTCCTGACTTTC. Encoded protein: CASSLRWGGDLGSGANVLTF. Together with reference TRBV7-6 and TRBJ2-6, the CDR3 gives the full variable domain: GAGVSQSPRYKVTKRGQDVALRCDPISGHVSLYWYRQALGQGPEFLTYFNYEAQQDKSGLPNDRFSAERPEGSISTLTIQRTEQRDSAMYRCASSLRWGGDLGSGANVLTFGAGSRLTVL.

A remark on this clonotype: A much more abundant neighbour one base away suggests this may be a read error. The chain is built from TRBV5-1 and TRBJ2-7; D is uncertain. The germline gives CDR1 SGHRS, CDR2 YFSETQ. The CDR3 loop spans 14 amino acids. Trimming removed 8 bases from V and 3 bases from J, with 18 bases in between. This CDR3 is CARKSSMICYEQYF. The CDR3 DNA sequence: TGCGCCAGGAAATCATCTATGATTTGCTACGAGCAGTACTTC. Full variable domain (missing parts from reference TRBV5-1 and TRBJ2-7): KAGVTQTPRYLIKTRGQQVTLSCSPISGHRSVSWYQQTPGQGLQFLFEYFSETQRNKGNFPGRFSGRQFSNSRSEMNVSTLELGDSALYLCARKSSMICYEQYFGPGTRLTVT.

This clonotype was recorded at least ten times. The CDR3 bases are TGTGCCAGCAGCTTAATGCTAACCCCCACTAATGAAAAACTGTTTTTT. It specifies CASSLMLTPTNEKLFF. The chain joins TRBV7-2 to TRBJ1-4; D unresolved. V lost 2 bases to trimming and J lost 2 bases, with 12 bases between them. The germline V gene has CDR1 SGHTA and CDR2 FQGNSA. The CDR3 is 16 amino acids.

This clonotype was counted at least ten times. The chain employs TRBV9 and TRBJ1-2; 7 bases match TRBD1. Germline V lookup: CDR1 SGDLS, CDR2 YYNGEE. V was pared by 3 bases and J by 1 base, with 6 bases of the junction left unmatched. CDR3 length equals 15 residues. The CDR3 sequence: CASSESTGFNYGYTF. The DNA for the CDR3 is TGTGCCAGCAGCGAGTCGACAGGGTTTAACTATGGCTACACCTTC.

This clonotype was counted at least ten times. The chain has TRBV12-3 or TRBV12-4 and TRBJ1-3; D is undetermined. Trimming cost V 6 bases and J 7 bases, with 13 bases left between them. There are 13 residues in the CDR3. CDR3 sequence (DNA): TGTGCCAGCAGGGAGGGTACCTGGAACACCATATATTTT. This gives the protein CASREGTWNTIYF.

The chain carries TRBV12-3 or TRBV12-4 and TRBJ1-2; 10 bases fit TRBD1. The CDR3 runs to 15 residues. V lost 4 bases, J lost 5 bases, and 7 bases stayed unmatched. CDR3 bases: TGTGCCAGCAGTTACTTGGGGACAGGGGTATATGGCTACACCTTC. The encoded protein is CASSYLGTGVYGYTF.

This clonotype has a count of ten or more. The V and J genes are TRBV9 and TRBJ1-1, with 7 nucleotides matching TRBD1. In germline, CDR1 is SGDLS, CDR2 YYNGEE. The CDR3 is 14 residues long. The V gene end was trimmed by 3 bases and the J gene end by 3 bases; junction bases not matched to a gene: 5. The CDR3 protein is CASSAGGGHTEAFF. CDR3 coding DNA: TGTGCCAGCAGCGCAGGAGGGGGCCACACTGAAGCTTTCTTT.

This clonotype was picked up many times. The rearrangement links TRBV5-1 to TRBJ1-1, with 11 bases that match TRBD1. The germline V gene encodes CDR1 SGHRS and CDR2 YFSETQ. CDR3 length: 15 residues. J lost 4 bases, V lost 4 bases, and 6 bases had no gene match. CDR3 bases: TGCGCCAGCAGCCCGGACAGGGGGCTAGGCACTGAAGCTTTCTTT. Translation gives CASSPDRGLGTEAFF.

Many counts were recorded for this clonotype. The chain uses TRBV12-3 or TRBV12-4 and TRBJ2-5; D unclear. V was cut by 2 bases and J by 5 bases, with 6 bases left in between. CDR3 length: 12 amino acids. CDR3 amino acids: CASSLSLETQYF. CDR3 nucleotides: TGTGCCAGCAGTTTATCGCTGGAGACCCAGTACTTC.

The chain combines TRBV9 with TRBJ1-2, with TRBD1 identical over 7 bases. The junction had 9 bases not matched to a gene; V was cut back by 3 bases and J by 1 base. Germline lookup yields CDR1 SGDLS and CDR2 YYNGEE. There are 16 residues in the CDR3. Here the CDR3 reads CASSATGTALNYGYTF. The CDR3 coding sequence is TGTGCCAGCAGCGCGACAGGGACAGCCCTTAACTATGGCTACACCTTC.

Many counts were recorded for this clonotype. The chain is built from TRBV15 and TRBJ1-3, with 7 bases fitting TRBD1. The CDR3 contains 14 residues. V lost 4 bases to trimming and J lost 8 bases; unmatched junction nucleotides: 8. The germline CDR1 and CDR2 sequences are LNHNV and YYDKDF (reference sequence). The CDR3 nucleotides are TGTGCCACCAGCAAAAGACAGGGCGCGGACACCATATATTTT. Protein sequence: CATSKRQGADTIYF.

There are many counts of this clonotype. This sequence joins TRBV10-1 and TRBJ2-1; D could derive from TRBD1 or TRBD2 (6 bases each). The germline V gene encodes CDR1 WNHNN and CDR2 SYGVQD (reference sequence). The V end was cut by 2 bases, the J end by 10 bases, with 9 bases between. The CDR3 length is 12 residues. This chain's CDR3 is CASSERGAEQFF. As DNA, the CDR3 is TGCGCCAGCAGTGAGAGGGGGGCCGAGCAGTTCTTC.

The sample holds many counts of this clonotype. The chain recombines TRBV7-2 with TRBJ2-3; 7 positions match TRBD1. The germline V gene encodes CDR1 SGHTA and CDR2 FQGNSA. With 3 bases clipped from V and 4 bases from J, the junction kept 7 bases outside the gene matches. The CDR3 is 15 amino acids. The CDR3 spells CASSFEGAVSDTQYF. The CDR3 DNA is TGTGCCAGCAGCTTTGAGGGGGCGGTGTCAGATACGCAGTATTTT.

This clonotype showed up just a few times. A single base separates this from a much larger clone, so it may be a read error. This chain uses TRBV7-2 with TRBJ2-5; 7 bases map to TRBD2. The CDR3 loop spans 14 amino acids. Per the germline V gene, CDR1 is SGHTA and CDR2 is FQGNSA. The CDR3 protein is CVSSSGGSDGTQYF. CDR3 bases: TGTGTCAGCAGCTCCGGGGGGTCGGACGGGACCCAGTACTTC.

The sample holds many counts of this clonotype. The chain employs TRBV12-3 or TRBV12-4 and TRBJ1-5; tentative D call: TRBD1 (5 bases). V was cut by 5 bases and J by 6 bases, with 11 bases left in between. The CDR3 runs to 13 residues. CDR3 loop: CASSPRGTQPQHF. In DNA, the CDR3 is TGTGCCAGCAGTCCCCGGGGCACTCAGCCCCAGCATTTT.

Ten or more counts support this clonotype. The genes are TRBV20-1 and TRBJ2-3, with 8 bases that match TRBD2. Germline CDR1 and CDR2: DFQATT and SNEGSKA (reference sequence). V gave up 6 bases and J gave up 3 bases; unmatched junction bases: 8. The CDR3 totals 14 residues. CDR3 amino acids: CSASLAGATDTQYF. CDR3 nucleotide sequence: TGCAGTGCCAGCCTAGCGGGCGCTACAGATACGCAGTATTTT.

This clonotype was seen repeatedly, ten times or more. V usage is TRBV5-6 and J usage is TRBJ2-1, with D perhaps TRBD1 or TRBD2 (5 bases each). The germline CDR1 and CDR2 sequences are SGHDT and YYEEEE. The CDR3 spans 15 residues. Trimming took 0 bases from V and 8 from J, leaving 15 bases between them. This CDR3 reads CASSLGLVGVDEQFF. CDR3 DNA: TGTGCCAGCAGCTTGGGGCTAGTGGGGGTCGATGAGCAGTTCTTC.

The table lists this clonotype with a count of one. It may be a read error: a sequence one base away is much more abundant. Here the CDR3 reads CSARDIGAHLYIEQFF. CDR3 nucleotides: TGCAGTGCTAGAGATATAGGGGCTCACCTCTACATTGAGCAGTTCTTC. This chain joins TRBV20-1 and TRBJ2-1; perhaps TRBD1 as D (5 bases). This CDR3 is built from 16 residues. CDR1 DFQATT and CDR2 SNEGSKA come from the germline V gene (reference sequence).